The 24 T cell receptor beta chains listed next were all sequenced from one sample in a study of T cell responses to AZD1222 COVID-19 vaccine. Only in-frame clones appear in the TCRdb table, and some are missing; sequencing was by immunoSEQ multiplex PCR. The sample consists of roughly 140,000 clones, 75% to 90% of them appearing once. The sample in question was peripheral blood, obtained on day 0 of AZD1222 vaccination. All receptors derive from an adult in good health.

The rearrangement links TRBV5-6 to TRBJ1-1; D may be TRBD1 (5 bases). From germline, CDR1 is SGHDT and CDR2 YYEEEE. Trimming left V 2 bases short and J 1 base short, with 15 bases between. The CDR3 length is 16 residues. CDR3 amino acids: CASSLVRRERNTEAFF. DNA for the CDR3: TGTGCCAGCAGCTTAGTACGCAGGGAAAGGAACACTGAAGCTTTCTTT.

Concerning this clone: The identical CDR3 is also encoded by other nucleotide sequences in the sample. CDR3: CASSVGSPGELFF. CDR3 coding DNA: TGTGCCAGCAGCGTAGGCAGCCCCGGGGAGCTGTTTTTT. The rearrangement joins TRBV9 to TRBJ2-2, with D unclear. The germline V gene encodes CDR1 SGDLS and CDR2 YYNGEE. The CDR3 has 13 amino acids. Trimming shortened V by 0 bases and J by 6 bases, and 6 bases separated the two germline ends.

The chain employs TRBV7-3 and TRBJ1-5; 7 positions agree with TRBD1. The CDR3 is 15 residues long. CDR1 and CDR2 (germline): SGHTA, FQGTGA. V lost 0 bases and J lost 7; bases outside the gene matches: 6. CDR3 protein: CASSLTEGGRQPQHF. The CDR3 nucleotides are TGTGCCAGCAGCTTAACCGAAGGGGGCCGGCAGCCCCAGCATTTT.

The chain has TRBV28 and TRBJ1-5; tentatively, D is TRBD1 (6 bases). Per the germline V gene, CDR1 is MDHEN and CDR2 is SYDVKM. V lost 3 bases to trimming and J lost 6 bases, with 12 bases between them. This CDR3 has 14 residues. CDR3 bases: TGTGCCAGCAGTTTTGGGGGGCTAGGTCAGCCCCAGCATTTT. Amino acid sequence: CASSFGGLGQPQHF.

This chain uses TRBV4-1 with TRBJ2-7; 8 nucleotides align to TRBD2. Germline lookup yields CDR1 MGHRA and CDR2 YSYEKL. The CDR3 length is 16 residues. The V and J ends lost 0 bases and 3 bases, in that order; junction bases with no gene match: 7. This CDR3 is CASSQDPGGRGYEQYF. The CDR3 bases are TGCGCCAGCAGCCAAGACCCGGGAGGGCGGGGCTACGAGCAGTACTTC.

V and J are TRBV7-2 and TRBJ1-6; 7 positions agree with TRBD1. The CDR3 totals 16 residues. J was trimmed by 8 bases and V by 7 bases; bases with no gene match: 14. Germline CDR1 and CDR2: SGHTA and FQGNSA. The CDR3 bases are TGTGCCAGCAACAACTACGGGACAGCCTTTGATTCACCCCTCCACTTT. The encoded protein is CASNNYGTAFDSPLHF.

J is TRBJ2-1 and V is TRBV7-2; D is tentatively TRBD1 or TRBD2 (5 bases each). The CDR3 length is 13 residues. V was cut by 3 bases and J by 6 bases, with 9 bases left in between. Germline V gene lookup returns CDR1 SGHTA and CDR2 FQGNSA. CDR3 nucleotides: TGTGCCAGCAGCTTGAGGGGAGCCAATGAGCAGTTCTTC. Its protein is CASSLRGANEQFF.

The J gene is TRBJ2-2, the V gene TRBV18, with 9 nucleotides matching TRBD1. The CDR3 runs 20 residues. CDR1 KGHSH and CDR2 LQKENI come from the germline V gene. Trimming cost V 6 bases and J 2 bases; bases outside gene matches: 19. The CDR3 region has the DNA TGTGCCAGCTCCCCGATGCCAGGACAGGGGCGCGGGTTCAACACCGGGGAGCTGTTTTTT. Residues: CASSPMPGQGRGFNTGELFF. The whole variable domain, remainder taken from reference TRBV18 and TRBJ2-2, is NAGVMQNPRHLVRRRGQEARLRCSPMKGHSHVYWYRQLPEEGLKFMVYLQKENIIDESGMPKERFSAEFPKEGPSILRIQQVVRGDSAAYFCASSPMPGQGRGFNTGELFFGEGSRLTVL.

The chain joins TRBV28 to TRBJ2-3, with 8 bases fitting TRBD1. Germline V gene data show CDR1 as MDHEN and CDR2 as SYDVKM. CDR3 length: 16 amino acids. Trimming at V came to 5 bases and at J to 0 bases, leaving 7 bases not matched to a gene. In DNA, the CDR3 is TGTGCCAGCAGTATCCGGGACAGGCGAAGCACAGATACGCAGTATTTT. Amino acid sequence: CASSIRDRRSTDTQYF.

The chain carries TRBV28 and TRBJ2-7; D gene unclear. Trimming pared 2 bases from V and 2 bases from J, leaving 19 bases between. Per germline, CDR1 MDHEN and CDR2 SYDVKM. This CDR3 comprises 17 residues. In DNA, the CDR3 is TGTGCCAGCAGTTTACTCGTTCCCCAGACGCAGGCCTACGAGCAGTACTTC. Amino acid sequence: CASSLLVPQTQAYEQYF.

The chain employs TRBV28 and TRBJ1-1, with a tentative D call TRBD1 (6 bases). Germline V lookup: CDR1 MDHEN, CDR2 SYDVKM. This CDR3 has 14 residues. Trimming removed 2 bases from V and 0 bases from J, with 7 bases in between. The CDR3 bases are TGTGCCAGCAGTTTAAGGACAGTGAACACTGAAGCTTTCTTT. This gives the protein CASSLRTVNTEAFF.

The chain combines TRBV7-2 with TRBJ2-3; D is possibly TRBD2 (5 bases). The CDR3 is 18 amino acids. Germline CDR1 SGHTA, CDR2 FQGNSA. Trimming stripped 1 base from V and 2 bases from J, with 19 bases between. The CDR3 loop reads CASSLGPRGLGNTDTQYF. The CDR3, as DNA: TGTGCCAGCAGCTTAGGGCCGCGCGGGCTGGGGAACACAGATACGCAGTATTTT.

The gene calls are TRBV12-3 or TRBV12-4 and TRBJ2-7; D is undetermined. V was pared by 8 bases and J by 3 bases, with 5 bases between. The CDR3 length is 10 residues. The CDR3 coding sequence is TGTGCCAGCGGAAACTACGAGCAGTACTTC. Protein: CASGNYEQYF.

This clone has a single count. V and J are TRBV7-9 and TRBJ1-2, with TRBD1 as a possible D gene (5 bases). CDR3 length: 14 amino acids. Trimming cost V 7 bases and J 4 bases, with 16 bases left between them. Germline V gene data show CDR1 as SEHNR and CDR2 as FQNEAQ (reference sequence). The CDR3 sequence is CASNFGSGSYGYTF. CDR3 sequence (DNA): TGTGCCAGCAACTTCGGTTCAGGGAGCTATGGCTACACCTTC.

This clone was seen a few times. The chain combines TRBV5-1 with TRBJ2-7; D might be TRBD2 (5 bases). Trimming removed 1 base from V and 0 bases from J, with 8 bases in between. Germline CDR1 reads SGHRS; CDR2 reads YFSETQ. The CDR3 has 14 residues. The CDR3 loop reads CASSLISVSYEQYF. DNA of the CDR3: TGCGCCAGCAGCTTGATTAGCGTCTCCTACGAGCAGTACTTC.

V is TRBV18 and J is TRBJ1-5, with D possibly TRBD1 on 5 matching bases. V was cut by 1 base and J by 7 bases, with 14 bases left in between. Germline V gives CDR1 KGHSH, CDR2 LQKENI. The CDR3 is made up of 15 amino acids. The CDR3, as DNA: TGTGCCAGCTCACCACAGAAGGGGAGGCAGCAGCCCCAGCATTTT. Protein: CASSPQKGRQQPQHF.

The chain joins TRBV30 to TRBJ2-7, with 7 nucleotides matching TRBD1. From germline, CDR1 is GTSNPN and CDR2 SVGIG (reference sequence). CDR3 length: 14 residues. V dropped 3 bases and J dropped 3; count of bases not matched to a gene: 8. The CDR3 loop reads CAWRSPGQHYEQYF. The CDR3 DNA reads TGTGCCTGGAGGAGCCCGGGACAGCACTACGAGCAGTACTTC. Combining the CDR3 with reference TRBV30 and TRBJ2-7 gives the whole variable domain SQTIHQWPATLVQPVGSPLSLECTVEGTSNPNLYWYRQAAGRGLQLLFYSVGIGQISSEVPQNLSASRPQDRQFILSSKKLLLSDSGFYLCAWRSPGQHYEQYFGPGTRLTVT.

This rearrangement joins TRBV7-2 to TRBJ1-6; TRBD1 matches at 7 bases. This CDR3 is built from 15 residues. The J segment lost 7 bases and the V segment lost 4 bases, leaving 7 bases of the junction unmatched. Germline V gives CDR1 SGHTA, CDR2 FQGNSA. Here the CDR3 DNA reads TGTGCCAGCAGCTACGACAGGGACTGGAATTCACCCCTCCACTTT. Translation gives CASSYDRDWNSPLHF.

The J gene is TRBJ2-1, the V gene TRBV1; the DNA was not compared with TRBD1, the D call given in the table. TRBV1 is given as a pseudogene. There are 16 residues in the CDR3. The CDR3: CTSSQSRDRVENEQFF. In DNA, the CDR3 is TGCACCAGCAGCCAGAGCCGGGACAGGGTTGAGAATGAGCAGTTCTTC.

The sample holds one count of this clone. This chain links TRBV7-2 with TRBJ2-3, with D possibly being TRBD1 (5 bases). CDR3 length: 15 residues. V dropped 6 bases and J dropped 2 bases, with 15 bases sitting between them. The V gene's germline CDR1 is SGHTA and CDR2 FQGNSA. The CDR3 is CASSFQGGSTDTQYF. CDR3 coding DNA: TGTGCCAGCAGTTTTCAGGGCGGCTCCACAGATACGCAGTATTTT.

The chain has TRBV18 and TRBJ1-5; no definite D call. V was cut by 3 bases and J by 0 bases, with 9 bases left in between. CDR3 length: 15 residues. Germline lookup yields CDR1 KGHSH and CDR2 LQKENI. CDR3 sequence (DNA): TGTGCCAGCTCACCTGGCTTGGATAGCAATCAGCCCCAGCATTTT. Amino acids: CASSPGLDSNQPQHF.

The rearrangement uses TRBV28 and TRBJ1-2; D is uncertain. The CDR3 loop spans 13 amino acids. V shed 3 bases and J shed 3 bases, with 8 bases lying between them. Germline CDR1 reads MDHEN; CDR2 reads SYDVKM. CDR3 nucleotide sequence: TGTGCCAGCAGTTTCGGCCAGGACTATGGCTACACCTTC. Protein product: CASSFGQDYGYTF.

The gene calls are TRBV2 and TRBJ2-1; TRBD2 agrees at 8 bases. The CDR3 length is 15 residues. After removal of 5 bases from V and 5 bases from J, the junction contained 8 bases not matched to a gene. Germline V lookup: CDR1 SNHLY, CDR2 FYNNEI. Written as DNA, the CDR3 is TGTGCCAGCAGTCCAGGGACTAGTTTCAACAATGAGCAGTTCTTC. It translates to CASSPGTSFNNEQFF.

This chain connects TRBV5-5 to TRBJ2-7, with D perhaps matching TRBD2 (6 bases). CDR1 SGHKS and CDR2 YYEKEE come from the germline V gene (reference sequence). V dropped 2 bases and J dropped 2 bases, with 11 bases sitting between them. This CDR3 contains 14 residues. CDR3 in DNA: TGTGCCAGCAGCTTCTGGAGGGACGCCTACGAGCAGTACTTC. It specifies CASSFWRDAYEQYF. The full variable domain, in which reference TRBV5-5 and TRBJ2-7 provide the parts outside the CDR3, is DAGVTQSPTHLIKTRGQQVTLRCSPISGHKSVSWYQQVLGQGPQFIFQYYEKEERGRGNFPDRFSARQFPNYSSELNVNALLLGDSALYLCASSFWRDAYEQYFGPGTRLTVT.